This T cell receptor beta chain is from a study of blood T cell repertoires in COVID-19. Trimming left V 5 bases short and J 2 bases short, with 14 bases between. The CDR3 is 15 residues long. Germline CDR1 and CDR2: LNHDA and SQIVND (reference sequence). Data came from immunoSEQ multiplex PCR; TCRdb stores just in-frame clones and leaves some out. The sample lists about 320,000 clones, 85% seen once, with around 1.8% in the top ten. This rearrangement joins TRBV19 to TRBJ2-3; possible D gene TRBD2, 5 bases. Source material: PBMCs or T cells enriched from blood (not recorded which). This TCR came from a woman in her twenties or thirties who had been exposed to COVID-19. The CDR3 DNA follows: TGTGCCAGTAGTCTCAGCGGCGGATACACAGATACGCAGTATTTT. Translating it yields CASSLSGGYTDTQYF. Looking up the rest from reference TRBV19 and TRBJ2-3 gives the full variable domain: DGGITQSPKYLFRKEGQNVTLSCEQNLNHDAMYWYRQDPGQGLRLIYYSQIVNDFQKGDIAEGYSVSREKKESFPLTVTSAQKNPTAFYLCASSLSGGYTDTQYFGPGTRLTVL.